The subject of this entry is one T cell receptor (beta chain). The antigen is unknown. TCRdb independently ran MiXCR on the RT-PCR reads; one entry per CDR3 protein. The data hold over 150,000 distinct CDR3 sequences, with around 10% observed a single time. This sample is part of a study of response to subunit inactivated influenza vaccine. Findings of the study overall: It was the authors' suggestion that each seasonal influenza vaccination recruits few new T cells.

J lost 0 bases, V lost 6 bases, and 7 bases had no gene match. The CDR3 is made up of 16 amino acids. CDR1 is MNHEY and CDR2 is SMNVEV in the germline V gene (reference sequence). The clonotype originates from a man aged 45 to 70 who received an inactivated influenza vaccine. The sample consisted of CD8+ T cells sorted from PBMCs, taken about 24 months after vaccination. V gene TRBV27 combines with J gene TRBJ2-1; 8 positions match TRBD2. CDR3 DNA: TGTGCCAGCAGGCGAGGCGGGAGGAGCTCCTACAATGAGCAGTTCTTC. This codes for CASRRGGRSSYNEQFF.